This T cell receptor (beta chain) came from a study of blood T cell repertoires in COVID-19. Study background: PBMCs, B-cell-depleted T cells, or T cells were the source of the cDNA or gDNA that made up the material.

Ages ranged from about 18 to 100 years, with residence in fewer than 25 US areas. Sequenced by immunoSEQ multiplex PCR; TCRdb stores in-frame clones only, minus some. Among 150,000 to 200,000 clones listed, just over 85% were seen once. The length of the CDR3 is 16 residues. CDR1 and CDR2 (germline): MNHEY, SVGAGI. V was clipped by 0 bases and J by 6 bases, with 14 bases between them. This chain joins TRBV6-5 and TRBJ2-2; no firm D call. This TCR was recovered from a woman younger than 30 who had recovered from COVID-19. Sequenced: PBMCs or T cells enriched from blood (not recorded which). CDR3 amino acids: CASSYSSSGVPGELFF. In nucleotides, the CDR3 is TGTGCCAGCAGTTACTCCTCCTCCGGAGTACCCGGGGAGCTGTTTTTT.